The sample holds one count of the clone carrying this TCR beta chain. Its antigen is as yet unknown. The sample is drawn from a study of cytomegalovirus exposure and HLA in healthy donors. Researchers ran the PCR with 60 Vbeta and 13 Jbeta primers. Repertoires were generated with immunoSEQ multiplex PCR, while TCRdb's copy carries only in-frame clones and drops some. The sample has some 210,000 clones, about four fifths seen once. General study results and limits: Only CMV serostatus was available as immune exposure information.

J lost 9 bases, V lost 5 bases, and 5 bases had no gene match. The CDR3 consists of 13 residues. Germline assignment: CDR1 SGHVS and CDR2 FQNEAQ. The V gene is TRBV7-8, the J gene TRBJ2-1; 9 positions match TRBD2. The sequenced sample consisted of PBMCs. The source of this sequence is a woman in her forties or fifties in good health and CMV-seropositive. The CDR3 is CASSKGLALEQFF. Written as DNA, the CDR3 is TGTGCCAGCAGCAAGGGACTAGCCCTTGAGCAGTTCTTC.